The 27 T cell receptor beta chains below come from one sample, sequenced in a study of glioma-infiltrating T cells after dendritic cell vaccination. Repertoires were generated with immunoSEQ multiplex PCR, while TCRdb's copy carries only in-frame clones and drops some. Of around 60,000 clones in the sample, roughly 84% are singletons; the top ten hold about 9%. As for time point: after dendritic cell vaccination, including at tumor progression/relapse. The material sequenced was blood, taken after dendritic cell vaccination. These receptors originate from a human donor with glioblastoma.

This clone has a single count. The V gene is TRBV28, the J gene TRBJ1-2; the D gene is possibly TRBD1 (6 bases). Trimming pared 3 bases from V and 5 bases from J, leaving 10 bases between. Germline CDR1 reads MDHEN; CDR2 reads SYDVKM. CDR3 length: 13 amino acids. The CDR3 sequence is CASSFGQQYGYTF. The CDR3 nucleotides are TGTGCCAGCAGTTTCGGACAGCAGTATGGCTACACCTTC.

The chain couples TRBV6-1 to TRBJ2-7, with D hard to call. Germline loops: CDR1 MNHNS, CDR2 SASEGT. V gave up 3 bases and J gave up 3 bases, with 9 bases separating them. The CDR3 sequence is 13 residues long. The CDR3 nucleotides read TGTGCCAGCAGTGACTTTATAGTCTACGAGCAGTACTTC. Encoded protein: CASSDFIVYEQYF.

The chain has TRBV11-3 and TRBJ2-3; 7 nucleotides line up with TRBD1. V lost 5 bases, J lost 2 bases, and 7 bases stayed unmatched. The CDR3 is made up of 15 amino acids. In germline, CDR1 is SGHNT, CDR2 YENEEA. The CDR3 sequence: CASSPRQGVTDTQYF. CDR3 in DNA: TGTGCCAGCAGCCCCCGACAGGGAGTCACAGATACGCAGTATTTT.

CDR3 sequence reads: CASSERLARNEQFF. The CDR3 DNA follows: TGTGCCAGCAGTGAAAGACTAGCCCGCAATGAGCAGTTCTTC. This chain uses TRBV6-1 with TRBJ2-1; 7 nucleotides match TRBD2. The V segment lost 2 bases and the J segment 6 bases; nucleotides outside the gene matches: 4. Germline CDR1 and CDR2: MNHNS and SASEGT. This CDR3 comprises 14 residues.

The CDR3 loop reads CASSKTGGDYGYTF. In DNA, the CDR3 is TGTGCCAGCAGCAAGACAGGGGGCGACTATGGCTACACCTTC. The rearrangement uses TRBV5-8 and TRBJ1-2; 10 bases are a match to TRBD1. The CDR3 spans 14 residues. V was pared by 4 bases and J by 3 bases, with 3 bases of the junction left unmatched. Germline loops: CDR1 SGHTS, CDR2 YDEGEE.

This clone appeared a few times. The V gene is TRBV11-2, the J gene TRBJ1-2; TRBD1 might be the D (6 bases). Germline V lookup: CDR1 SGHAT, CDR2 FQNNGV. CDR3 length: 15 residues. Trimming took 1 base from V and 4 from J, leaving 13 bases between them. For the CDR3, the DNA is TGTGCCAGCAGCTTAGGGCCAGGGGTGGGCTATGGCTACACCTTC. It codes for CASSLGPGVGYGYTF.

This chain links TRBV28 with TRBJ2-7; tentative D call: TRBD1 (5 bases). Germline CDR1 is MDHEN and CDR2 is SYDVKM. There are 14 residues in the CDR3. V dropped 4 bases and J dropped 5 bases, with 15 bases sitting between them. The CDR3 loop reads CASSSRAGFHEQYF. CDR3 DNA sequence: TGTGCCAGCAGTTCTCGGGCAGGGTTCCACGAGCAGTACTTC.

The V and J genes are TRBV6-6 and TRBJ1-1, with D unresolved. This CDR3 has 13 residues. Germline V lookup: CDR1 MNHNY, CDR2 SVGAGI (reference sequence). V was clipped by 6 bases and J by 0 bases, with 8 bases between them. The CDR3, as DNA: TGTGCCAGCAGATTAAAATTGAACACTGAAGCTTTCTTT. It codes for CASRLKLNTEAFF.

The J gene is TRBJ1-2, the V gene TRBV4-3; D might be TRBD1 (6 bases). Germline CDR1 LGHNA, CDR2 YSLEER. This CDR3 comprises 15 residues. V was shortened by 4 bases and J by 4 bases, with 16 bases between the two germline ends. The CDR3 DNA reads TGCGCCAGCAGCCGGCAACAGGGTGTTACCTATGGCTACACCTTC. Protein product: CASSRQQGVTYGYTF.

The gene calls are TRBV4-3 and TRBJ1-4; TRBD1 is a possible D gene (6 bases). This CDR3 is 15 amino acids long. The ends were cut back, 0 bases at V and 5 bases at J, with 10 bases in the middle. Germline CDR1 is LGHNA and CDR2 is YSLEER. The DNA of the CDR3 is TGCGCCAGCAGCCAAGATCGTCAGGGGAATGAAAAACTGTTTTTT. Its protein is CASSQDRQGNEKLFF.

V usage is TRBV19 and J usage is TRBJ2-1, with TRBD2 identical over 9 bases. V was pared by 5 bases and J by 7 bases, with 9 bases of the junction left unmatched. Germline CDR1 reads LNHDA; CDR2 reads SQIVND (reference sequence). The CDR3 sequence is 15 residues long. CDR3 nucleotides: TGTGCCAGTAGTTTGCGCGGGGGGGCAGGGAATGAGCAGTTCTTC. Its protein is CASSLRGGAGNEQFF.

The J gene is TRBJ2-1, the V gene TRBV29-1; 8 nucleotides match TRBD1. V lost 6 bases, J lost 7 bases, and 14 bases stayed unmatched. This CDR3 contains 15 residues. Germline CDR1 SQVTM, CDR2 ANQGSEA. CDR3 residues: CSVEDRARVGNEQFF. The DNA for the CDR3 is TGCAGCGTCGAGGACAGGGCCAGGGTTGGGAATGAGCAGTTCTTC.

The chain combines TRBV4-1 with TRBJ1-1, with D possibly TRBD1 on 6 matching bases. This CDR3 region has 15 residues. Per germline, CDR1 MGHRA and CDR2 YSYEKL. Trimming took off 0 bases at V and 5 bases at J, with 13 bases between the two ends. The CDR3 reads CASSQDWGLGTEAFF. CDR3 in DNA: TGCGCCAGCAGCCAAGATTGGGGGCTGGGGACTGAAGCTTTCTTT.

This clone was seen many times. This chain links TRBV9 with TRBJ2-7; 9 nucleotides agree with TRBD1. Germline values: CDR1 SGDLS, CDR2 YYNGEE. Trimming at V came to 2 bases and at J to 2 bases, leaving 5 bases not matched to a gene. CDR3 length equals 15 residues. Written as DNA, the CDR3 is TGTGCCAGCAGCGTGTCGGGACAGGGTCCCTACGAGCAGTACTTC. The encoded protein is CASSVSGQGPYEQYF.

J is TRBJ2-2 and V is TRBV7-9; 8 bases are a match to TRBD1. Germline values: CDR1 SEHNR, CDR2 FQNEAQ (reference sequence). CDR3 length equals 15 residues. After removal of 6 bases from V and 4 bases from J, the junction contained 7 bases not matched to a gene. The CDR3 loop is CASSNRQGFTGELFF. The CDR3 DNA follows: TGTGCCAGCAGTAATCGACAGGGGTTCACCGGGGAGCTGTTTTTT.

This chain links TRBV19 with TRBJ1-5; 7 bases match TRBD1. The germline V gene encodes CDR1 LNHDA and CDR2 SQIVND (reference sequence). The CDR3 spans 15 residues. Trimming removed 5 bases from V and 5 bases from J; junction bases left unmatched: 9. The CDR3: CASSPPGQSYQPQHF. In nucleotides, the CDR3 is TGTGCCAGTAGTCCTCCGGGACAGAGTTATCAGCCCCAGCATTTT. Together with reference TRBV19 and TRBJ1-5, the CDR3 gives the full variable domain: DGGITQSPKYLFRKEGQNVTLSCEQNLNHDAMYWYRQDPGQGLRLIYYSQIVNDFQKGDIAEGYSVSREKKESFPLTVTSAQKNPTAFYLCASSPPGQSYQPQHFGDGTRLSIL.

The gene calls are TRBV28 and TRBJ1-2; possibly TRBD1 for D (5 bases). Trimming cost V 0 bases and J 7 bases, with 9 bases left between them. CDR1 is MDHEN and CDR2 is SYDVKM in the germline V gene. There are 13 residues in the CDR3. The CDR3 DNA follows: TGTGCCAGCAGTTTATGGACAGAAAGTGGCTACACCTTC. Its translation: CASSLWTESGYTF.

This sequence joins TRBV5-6 and TRBJ2-1; weak D call: TRBD1 (5 bases). Between the trimmed V and J ends, which lost 0 bases and 7 bases, there was a span of 11 bases. Germline V gives CDR1 SGHDT, CDR2 YYEEEE. The CDR3 runs to 14 residues. CDR3 sequence: CASSLGQGWNEQFF. In DNA form, the CDR3 reads TGTGCCAGCAGCTTGGGGCAGGGTTGGAATGAGCAGTTCTTC.

The CDR3 sequence: CASSVAERGHAFF. The CDR3, as DNA: TGTGCCAGCAGCGTAGCTGAGAGGGGGCATGCTTTCTTT. J is TRBJ1-1 and V is TRBV9, with 7 bases identical to TRBD1. V gave up 0 bases and J gave up 11 bases; unmatched junction bases: 7. Germline lookup yields CDR1 SGDLS and CDR2 YYNGEE. The length of the CDR3 is 13 residues.

CDR3: CASSLTGVHMNTEAFF. The CDR3 nucleotides read TGTGCCAGCAGTCTGACAGGGGTGCACATGAACACTGAAGCTTTCTTT. The gene calls are TRBV27 and TRBJ1-1; 8 bases are shared with TRBD1. V shed 5 bases, J shed 0 bases, and the junction held 8 bases outside the gene matches. The germline V gene has CDR1 MNHEY and CDR2 SMNVEV (reference sequence). The CDR3 length is 16 residues.

The V gene is TRBV9, the J gene TRBJ2-1; tentative D call: TRBD2 (5 bases). Germline lookup yields CDR1 SGDLS and CDR2 YYNGEE. V lost 4 bases and J 4 bases, leaving 12 bases between the germline ends. The CDR3 has 14 residues. CDR3 region: CASSHDPGYNEQFF. CDR3 nucleotide sequence: TGTGCCAGCAGCCACGACCCGGGATACAATGAGCAGTTCTTC.

The genes are TRBV6-1 and TRBJ1-2, with 8 bases matching TRBD1. J lost 6 bases, V lost 6 bases, and 6 bases had no gene match. Germline V gene lookup returns CDR1 MNHNS and CDR2 SASEGT. This CDR3 region has 13 residues. For the CDR3, the DNA is TGTGCCAGCAGCGTGGACAGGGTAGATGGCTACACCTTC. Its protein product is CASSVDRVDGYTF.

The J gene is TRBJ1-2, the V gene TRBV6-6, with 7 bases fitting TRBD1. Germline V gene data show CDR1 as MNHNY and CDR2 as SVGAGI (reference sequence). This CDR3 has 14 residues. The ends lost 5 bases at V and 9 bases at J; junction bases unmatched: 12. The DNA for the CDR3 is TGTGCCAGCAGTCGCGAACAGGGGTCGGGGAGCTACACCTTC. This gives the protein CASSREQGSGSYTF.

This chain uses TRBV4-2 with TRBJ2-5; the match to TRBD2 covers 8 bases. V lost 4 bases, J lost 2 bases, and 9 bases stayed unmatched. The germline gives CDR1 LGHNA, CDR2 YNFKEQ. This CDR3 has 16 amino acids. This CDR3 reads CASSPSPQRGQETQYF. The CDR3 nucleotides are TGTGCCAGCAGCCCCAGCCCTCAGCGGGGGCAAGAGACCCAGTACTTC.

The genes are TRBV5-4 and TRBJ1-6; D is possibly TRBD1 (6 bases). The germline gives CDR1 SGHNT, CDR2 YYREEE (reference sequence). CDR3 size: 13 residues. The V and J ends lost 2 bases and 13 bases respectively, with 13 bases between them. The CDR3 region is CASSLEGVTPLHF. CDR3 nucleotides: TGTGCCAGCAGCTTAGAGGGGGTAACGCCCCTCCACTTT.

The chain employs TRBV7-9 and TRBJ1-1; D might be TRBD1 (5 bases). The germline gives CDR1 SEHNR, CDR2 FQNEAQ (reference sequence). The CDR3 length is 14 residues. Trimming removed 3 bases from V and 0 bases from J, with 8 bases in between. The CDR3 is CASSFSGLNTEAFF. CDR3 DNA: TGTGCCAGCAGCTTTTCAGGGTTGAACACTGAAGCTTTCTTT.

The chain couples TRBV4-3 to TRBJ2-3; 10 bases align to TRBD2. The CDR3 is 15 amino acids. Germline V lookup: CDR1 LGHNA, CDR2 YSLEER. The ends lost 4 bases at V and 1 base at J; junction bases unmatched: 2. The CDR3 region has the DNA TGCGCCAGCAGCCTCCTAGCGGGAGGCACAGATACGCAGTATTTT. Amino acids: CASSLLAGGTDTQYF.